This T cell receptor beta chain originates from a study of identical twins. This clonotype was detected only a few times. The junction does not match germline at one end; this may be a read error. There are 12 residues in the CDR3. Germline CDR1 is SQVTM and CDR2 is ANQGSEA. After template switching added a universal primer site, the resulting cDNA carried unique molecular identifiers. One entry per CDR3 protein, called by TCRdb with MiXCR from the 5' RACE reads. The sample records some 690,000 distinct CDR3 sequences, 21% being singletons. Another study also made use of these data, one on T cells expressing NK-cell markers. In that study: About 1.0-8% of CD8+ T cells in several donors belonged to dominant NKG2C+ clonotypes.

This chain links TRBV29-1 with TRBJ2-1; weak D call: TRBD2 (5 bases). This receptor was obtained from a woman aged 18-35 years in good health. The specimen sequenced was PBMCs. The CDR3 region has the DNA TGCAGCGTTGCGGCCCCGGACGGACCCCCGGGGTTC. It is translated as CSVAAPDGPPGF.